This T cell receptor beta chain emerged from a study of neoadjuvant nivolumab and ipilimumab in lung cancer. TCRdb's table, derived via immunoSEQ multiplex PCR, lists solely in-frame clones and lacks some. The sample holds about 20,000 clones, more than 65% seen once. The length of the CDR3 is 12 residues. V was clipped by 8 bases and J by 1 base, with 8 bases between them. CDR1 and CDR2 from the germline V gene are MNHEY and SVGAGI. Sequencing used tumor tissue, obtained after neoadjuvant nivolumab, alone or with ipilimumab, at or shortly before surgery. The receptor's source is an adult with non-small cell lung cancer. This sequence joins TRBV6-5 and TRBJ1-2; D ambiguous. The CDR3 DNA is TGTGCCAGCGGTACTTATAACTATGGCTACACCTTC. Translated: CASGTYNYGYTF.